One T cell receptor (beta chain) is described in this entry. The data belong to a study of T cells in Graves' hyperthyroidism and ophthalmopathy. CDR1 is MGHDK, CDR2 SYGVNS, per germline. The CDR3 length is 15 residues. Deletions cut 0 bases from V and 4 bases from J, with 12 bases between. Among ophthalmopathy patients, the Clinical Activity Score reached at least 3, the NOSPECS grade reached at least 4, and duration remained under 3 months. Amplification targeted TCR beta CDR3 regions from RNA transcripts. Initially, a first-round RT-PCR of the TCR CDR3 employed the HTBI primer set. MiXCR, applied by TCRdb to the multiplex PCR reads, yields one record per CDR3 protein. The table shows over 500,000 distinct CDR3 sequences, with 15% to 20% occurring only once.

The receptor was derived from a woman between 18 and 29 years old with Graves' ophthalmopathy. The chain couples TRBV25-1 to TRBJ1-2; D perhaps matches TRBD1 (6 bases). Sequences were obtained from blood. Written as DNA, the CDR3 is TGTGCCAGCAGTGAATATTTGGACAGCTCCTATGGCTACACCTTC. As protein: CASSEYLDSSYGYTF.